A selection of T cell receptor beta chains follows, all from one sample in a study of blood T cell repertoires in COVID-19. Libraries were prepared by immunoSEQ multiplex PCR; TCRdb keeps only in-frame clonotypes and omits some of them. The sample lists some 97,000 clones, 80% to 90% occurring once. The sequenced sample was PBMCs or T cells enriched from blood (not recorded which). The receptors were gathered from a woman between 45 and 60 years old who had recovered from COVID-19. The CDR3 runs from the conserved cysteine through the conserved F or W. A D gene is named only where the DNA matches it firmly. Where a row states a size, it is once, few, many or the class of an expanded clone; other rows omit it.

CDR3 length,clone size,D gene,J gene,V gene,CDR3 DNA,CDR3 protein
12,NA,TRBD2,TRBJ2-1,TRBV30,TGTGCCAGAGGGACTAGCATAAGTGAGCAGTTCTTC,CARGTSISEQFF
14,NA,TRBD2,TRBJ2-1,TRBV7-2,TGTGCCAGCAGAAAGACTAGCGGGAACAATGAGCAGTTCTTC,CASRKTSGNNEQFF
14,NA,NA,TRBJ1-2,TRBV29-1,TGCAGCGTTACAGGACAGTTAGGAGTCTATGGCTACACCTTC,CSVTGQLGVYGYTF
14,few,NA,TRBJ1-5,TRBV28,TGTGCCAGCAGTTTTGCAGGGATGGGACAGCCCCAGCATTTT,CASSFAGMGQPQHF
16,NA,TRBD2,TRBJ2-7,TRBV4-1,TGCGCCAGCAGCCCCGCGAGGACTAGCGGAACCTACGAGCAGTACTTC,CASSPARTSGTYEQYF
13,once,NA,TRBJ1-4,TRBV30,TGTGCCTGGCAGGTTACGGCTAATGAAAAACTGTTTTTT,CAWQVTANEKLFF
16,NA,TRBD1,TRBJ2-7,TRBV5-1,TGCGCCAGCAGCTTTTCGACCGGGACAGGGATGCACGAGCAGTACTTC,CASSFSTGTGMHEQYF
13,once,NA,TRBJ1-2,TRBV20-1,TGCAGTGCTAGTGGCAGCGATAACTATGGCTACACCTTC,CSASGSDNYGYTF
19,NA,NA,TRBJ2-1,TRBV6-2/TRBV6-3,TGTGCCAGCAGTTACTCTTTTCTCCTTGACACCAGCTCCTACAATGAGCAGTTCTTC,CASSYSFLLDTSSYNEQFF
14,NA,NA,TRBJ1-2,TRBV4-1,TGCGCCAGCAGCCAAGATAGAGGGAACTATGGCTACACCTTC,CASSQDRGNYGYTF
14,NA,TRBD1,TRBJ1-4,TRBV10-3,TGTGCCATCAGTTCCGGGACAGGGGATGAAAAACTGTTTTTT,CAISSGTGDEKLFF
14,NA,NA,TRBJ1-1,TRBV5-1,TGCGCCAGCAGCCGAGACAGAACCAACACTGAAGCTTTCTTT,CASSRDRTNTEAFF
13,NA,NA,TRBJ1-2,TRBV5-4,TGTGCCAGCAGCTTGGTACAGGGAGATGGCTACACCTTC,CASSLVQGDGYTF
13,NA,TRBD2,TRBJ2-3,TRBV12-3/TRBV12-4,TGTGCCAGCAGGCGCGGGAGTGAGGTTACGCAGTATTTT,CASRRGSEVTQYF
16,NA,TRBD2,TRBJ2-7,TRBV5-5,TGTGCCAGCAGCTTGGCGACTAGCGGGAGTGTCTACGAGCAGTACTTC,CASSLATSGSVYEQYF
16,NA,NA,TRBJ2-4,TRBV5-8,TGTGCCAGCAGCTTGGGTATTGAGAGGGTCAAAAACATTCAGTACTTC,CASSLGIERVKNIQYF
13,once,NA,TRBJ2-5,TRBV5-1,TGCGCCAGCAGCATCACAGGACAAGAGACCCAGTACTTC,CASSITGQETQYF
14,NA,TRBD2,TRBJ2-1,TRBV30,TGTGCCTGGGGGCTAGCGGGAGAGTTGGCTGAGCAGTTCTTC,CAWGLAGELAEQFF
15,NA,TRBD1,TRBJ2-3,TRBV19,TGTGCCAGTAGGACGGGACAGGGATGGATTGATACGCAGTATTTT,CASRTGQGWIDTQYF
15,NA,TRBD1,TRBJ1-5,TRBV28,TGTGCCAGCAGTTACAACAGGGGACGCAGTCAGCCCCAGCATTTT,CASSYNRGRSQPQHF
15,few,NA,TRBJ1-5,TRBV28,TGTGCCAGCAGTTTACGACAGCTGGCGGGAGGGCCCCAGCATTTT,CASSLRQLAGGPQHF
11,NA,NA,TRBJ2-3,TRBV6-5,TGTGCCAGCATTAGGGGAGATACGCAGTATTTT,CASIRGDTQYF
14,NA,TRBD1,TRBJ2-7,TRBV24-1,TGTGCCACTTCGGGACAGGGGGGACTCTACGAGCAGTACTTC,CATSGQGGLYEQYF
15,few,NA,TRBJ1-2,TRBV19,TGTGCCAGTAGTACCCTACCCCAGGGCTCGAGTGGCTACACCTTC,CASSTLPQGSSGYTF